Listed below are T cell receptor beta chains from one sample, sequenced in a study of CD4+ T cells in melanoma. Sequencing was performed with immunoSEQ multiplex PCR; in TCRdb, only in-frame clones are kept and a portion is missing. The table shows fewer than 150,000 clones, with about nine tenths occurring only once. Every receptor here comes from a human donor with melanoma. CDR3s include the opening cysteine and the closing phenylalanine or tryptophan. A D gene is named only where the DNA matches it firmly. Expanded clones get a size class; other rows say once, few or many, or leave the size out.

length	D	V	size	J	CDR3	DNA
14	-	TRBV18	-	TRBJ2-3	CASSPGSRTDTQYF	TGTGCCAGCTCACCAGGGTCTCGCACAGATACGCAGTATTTT
15	-	TRBV2	-	TRBJ1-2	CASTPGARINYGYTF	TGTGCCAGCACCCCGGGGGCGCGGATTAACTATGGCTACACCTTC
16	-	TRBV5-1	-	TRBJ2-7	CASSLSPSDSALEQYF	TGCGCCAGCAGCCTATCGCCCTCTGACTCAGCTCTCGAGCAGTACTTC
16	TRBD1	TRBV7-9	few	TRBJ1-1	CASSTGTGFMNTEAFF	TGTGCCAGCAGCACGGGGACAGGTTTCATGAACACTGAAGCTTTCTTT
15	-	TRBV5-5	-	TRBJ2-3	CASSLLIVDMRAQYF	TGTGCCAGCAGCTTGCTCATTGTGGACATGAGGGCGCAGTATTTT
16	TRBD1	TRBV18	few	TRBJ1-2	CASSPWTGVVNYGYTF	TGTGCCAGCTCACCGTGGACAGGGGTGGTTAACTATGGCTACACCTTC
15	-	TRBV2	-	TRBJ1-6	CASSADSMGNSPLHF	TGTGCCAGCAGCGCGGACTCCATGGGCAATTCACCCCTCCACTTT
16	TRBD1	TRBV18	-	TRBJ1-2	CASSEGQGVEAYGYTF	TGTGCCAGCTCAGAGGGACAGGGAGTCGAGGCCTATGGCTACACCTTC
12	-	TRBV14	once	TRBJ1-1	CASSYRTAQAFF	TGTGCCAGCAGCTACCGGACAGCCCAAGCTTTCTTT
16	-	TRBV15	-	TRBJ1-4	CATSRDLPGTGEKLFF	TGTGCCACCAGCAGAGATCTTCCGGGGACCGGTGAAAAACTGTTTTTT
14	-	TRBV19	-	TRBJ1-5	CASSIGVGNQPQHF	TGTGCCAGTAGTATAGGGGTGGGCAATCAGCCCCAGCATTTT
18	-	TRBV6-4	-	TRBJ1-5	CASSDSIRGGGWNQPQHF	TGTGCCAGCAGTGACTCGATCAGGGGAGGCGGTTGGAATCAGCCCCAGCATTTT
12	-	TRBV18	-	TRBJ1-4	CASSPENEKLFF	TGTGCCAGCTCACCCGAAAATGAAAAACTGTTTTTT
17	TRBD2	TRBV5-1	once	TRBJ2-2	CASSLRVGGSNTGELFF	TGCGCCAGCAGCTTGAGGGTCGGGGGGTCCAACACCGGGGAGCTGTTTTTT
11	-	TRBV6-6	-	TRBJ2-7	CATQDNYEQYF	TGTGCCACACAGGACAACTACGAGCAGTACTTC
18	TRBD1	TRBV7-9	once	TRBJ1-2	CASSRIRTGTGANYGYTF	TGTGCCAGCAGCCGCATAAGGACCGGGACAGGGGCGAACTATGGCTACACCTTC
15	TRBD1	TRBV14	-	TRBJ1-6	CASSQYPGGNSPLHF	TGTGCCAGCAGCCAATACCCAGGGGGGAATTCACCCCTCCACTTT
16	TRBD2	TRBV7-9	-	TRBJ2-1	CASSQLAGAMINEQFF	TGTGCCAGCAGCCAGCTAGCGGGGGCCATGATCAATGAGCAGTTCTTC
16	-	TRBV4-1	-	TRBJ2-2	CASSQAVGGATGELFF	TGCGCCAGCAGCCAGGCGGTGGGGGGGGCGACCGGGGAGCTGTTTTTT
16	-	TRBV10-3	-	TRBJ2-1	CAISESQIRSYNEQFF	TGTGCCATCAGTGAGTCCCAGATACGCTCCTACAATGAGCAGTTCTTC
15	TRBD2	TRBV5-6	-	TRBJ2-1	CASSLAASGDNEQFF	TGTGCCAGCAGCTTGGCGGCTAGCGGGGACAATGAGCAGTTCTTC
13	-	TRBV11-2	-	TRBJ2-1	CASSPTQGVEQFF	TGTGCCAGCAGCCCGACTCAGGGAGTGGAGCAGTTCTTC
15	-	TRBV13	-	TRBJ2-1	CASSLRARGRPEQFF	TGTGCCAGCAGCTTAAGGGCGAGGGGTCGCCCCGAGCAGTTCTTC
15	TRBD1	TRBV6-6	-	TRBJ2-1	CASRLRDRENNEQFF	TGTGCCAGCAGGCTCCGGGACAGGGAGAACAATGAGCAGTTCTTC
14	-	TRBV5-1	-	TRBJ2-7	CASSTGRLNYEQYF	TGCGCCAGCAGCACGGGCAGGCTAAACTACGAGCAGTACTTC
10	-	TRBV11-2	-	TRBJ2-3	CASSRSTQYF	TGTGCCAGCAGCAGATCTACGCAGTATTTT
12	-	TRBV18	-	TRBJ1-2	CASSPEGEGYTF	TGTGCCAGCTCACCAGAGGGTGAGGGCTACACCTTC
21	TRBD1	TRBV5-1	once	TRBJ2-7	CASSFRPPTTGGFVVSYEQYF	TGCGCCAGCAGCTTTAGACCGCCGACGACAGGGGGCTTTGTCGTCTCCTACGAGCAGTACTTC
13	-	TRBV19	once	TRBJ1-2	CASSTTGTAGYTF	TGTGCCAGTAGTACAACGGGGACGGCTGGCTACACCTTC
14	-	TRBV2	-	TRBJ2-3	CASRNTRNTDTQYF	TGTGCCAGCAGAAACACCCGGAACACAGATACGCAGTATTTT
16	-	TRBV7-9	-	TRBJ1-1	CASSPYPQGIGSEAFF	TGTGCCAGCAGCCCCTACCCCCAGGGAATTGGAAGTGAAGCTTTCTTT
14	-	TRBV6-5	few	TRBJ1-1	CASSYGGKLIEAFF	TGTGCCAGCAGTTACGGGGGGAAGCTTATCGAAGCTTTCTTT
11	-	TRBV29-1	-	TRBJ1-4	CSVPGTGGRVF	TGCAGCGTCCCCGGAACGGGGGGACGAGTTTTT
13	-	TRBV28	few	TRBJ1-5	CASKGQYNQPQHF	TGTGCCAGCAAGGGGCAATATAATCAGCCCCAGCATTTT
16	-	TRBV18	-	TRBJ1-4	CASSPPLGALNEKLFF	TGTGCCAGCTCACCACCGCTGGGGGCTCTAAATGAAAAACTGTTTTTT
16	-	TRBV7-9	-	TRBJ2-7	CASSSTVAYGAYEQYF	TGTGCCAGCAGCTCCACGGTCGCGTACGGCGCCTACGAGCAGTACTTC
13	TRBD2	TRBV18	-	TRBJ2-1	CASSGGEYNEQFF	TGTGCCAGCTCGGGGGGGGAGTACAATGAGCAGTTCTTC
15	-	TRBV6-1	-	TRBJ1-4	CASSEGLQGNEKLFF	TGTGCCAGCAGTGAAGGTTTGCAGGGTAATGAAAAACTGTTTTTT
11	-	TRBV6-5	-	TRBJ2-5	CASSGQETQYF	TGTGCCAGCAGTGGCCAAGAGACCCAGTACTTC
15	-	TRBV19	-	TRBJ1-3	CASSIAASGGNTIYF	TGTGCCAGTAGTATAGCGGCCTCAGGAGGAAACACCATATATTTT
15	TRBD2	TRBV28	-	TRBJ2-5	CASRTSGGITETQYF	TGTGCCAGCAGGACTAGCGGGGGTATTACGGAGACCCAGTACTTC
13	-	TRBV19	-	TRBJ1-5	CASSIDRDQPQHF	TGTGCCAGTAGTATAGATCGGGATCAGCCCCAGCATTTT
12	-	TRBV6-1	once	TRBJ2-5	CASSETGLTQYF	TGTGCCAGCAGTGAAACCGGCCTAACCCAGTACTTC
14	-	TRBV21-1	-	TRBJ1-5	CASSSRDNNQPQHF	TGTGCCAGCAGCAGCCGGGACAACAATCAGCCCCAGCATTTT
15	-	TRBV7-2	few	TRBJ1-6	CASSSNWGNGSPLHF	TGTGCCAGCAGCTCAAACTGGGGGAACGGTTCACCCCTCCACTTT
16	-	TRBV27	-	TRBJ1-1	CASNPVRVMSGTEAFF	TGTGCCAGCAACCCTGTACGGGTAATGTCGGGCACTGAAGCTTTCTTT
14	-	TRBV7-9	few	TRBJ1-6	CASSLRGIDSPLHF	TGTGCCAGCAGCTTACGGGGCATAGATTCACCCCTCCACTTT
13	-	TRBV5-6	-	TRBJ2-2	CASSLAPSGELFF	TGTGCCAGCAGCTTGGCCCCGAGCGGGGAGCTGTTTTTT